This T cell receptor beta chain was documented in a study of CD8 T cells in ankylosing spondylitis. Overall study results and limits: Reactive arthritis synovial fluid and blood previously showed some of these motif variants. Several highly homologous variants made up a TCR beta motif, and this motif appeared characteristic of ankylosing spondylitis blood. Those disease-linked clones were CD8+; they were also relatively rare in peripheral blood. Enrichment of disease-linked clones was reportedly significant in matched ankylosing spondylitis synovial fluid.

Germline V gene lookup returns CDR1 DFQATT and CDR2 SNEGSKA (reference sequence). The CDR3 is made up of 12 amino acids. V was pared by 0 bases and J by 10 bases, with 7 bases between. In regard to this clonotype: As yet, its antigen is unknown.

Researchers built TCR beta libraries using quantitative 5'-RACE with molecular barcodes. TCRdb processed the 5' RACE reads anew with MiXCR; each CDR3 protein has one entry. Seen here are about 390,000 distinct CDR3 sequences, more than 20% observed once, and the top ten hold about 16%. The TCR comes from a male donor with ankylosing spondylitis. The chain uses TRBV20-1 and TRBJ1-6; unclear D gene. Sequenced sample: blood, either unsorted or a sorted T cell fraction (not recorded which). CDR3 nucleotide sequence: TGCAGTGCTAGAGATGGGGAATCACCCCTCCACTTT. Protein: CSARDGESPLHF.